This T cell receptor (beta chain) is drawn from a study of Ad26.COV2.S vaccination and SARS-CoV-2 variants (dated by TCRdb to the early 2020s). Notes on the research overall: Donors in the vaccine arm were drawn from COV1001, a phase I-IIa trial of Ad26.COV2.S in healthy adults that was multicentre, randomized, double-blind and placebo-controlled. Dosing of Ad26.COV2.S was intramuscular, at either 5x10^10 or 1x10^11 viral particles, delivered as one shot or as two shots spaced 56 days apart. TCRbeta repertoire sequencing served as the tool for gauging how specific and how broad the SARS-CoV-2-reactive T cell receptors were following Ad26.COV2.S vaccination. A total of about 30 samples were included in the TCR-sequenced set, comprising approximately 20 Ad26.COV2.S vaccine recipients, 5 placebo recipients and 8 SARS-CoV-2 convalescent individuals. Participants in the trial were split at random into five groups of five each, receiving low-dose or high-dose Ad26.COV2.S once or twice, or else placebo on both occasions. Investigators remained blinded to trial group allocation during experiments and outcome assessment.

TCRbeta CDR3 regions were sequenced with the immunoSEQ Assay. After extraction, genomic DNA underwent amplification by bias-controlled multiplex PCR, followed by high-throughput sequencing. In the paper's pipeline: To quantify the absolute abundance of each unique TCRbeta CDR3 region, sequences were collapsed and filtered. T cell fraction was estimated by normalization of TCRbeta template counts to usable DNA, with usable DNA being measured through amplification of reference genes present in all nucleated cells. Repertoire TCRs were annotated as SARS-CoV-2-specific when V gene, CDR3 amino acid sequence and J gene were exactly matched to a known reactive TCR set. The reference SARS-CoV-2 TCR set came from MIRA and was filtered for enrichment in COVID-19-positive ImmuneCODE repertoires, removing public or cross-reactive TCRs. Drawing on the MIRA antigens, annotated TCRs were analysed further at the level of specific ORF or position within ORF. Breadth was defined as annotated unique rearrangements over total unique productive rearrangements; depth was the summed frequency of those rearrangements. Two-sided Wilcoxon rank-sum tests were used to compare TCR breadth between groups. Drawn from immuneACCESS, this table holds only the in-frame rearrangements with V and J called that TCRdb kept. Clones are partly lost; checked studies trace under half to an unresolved V gene and leave the rest unexplained. V, J and clone size are those of that table, while D and trimming were read from the DNA. For this sample the table gives over 300,000 clones, of which under 90% were detected only once. The ten largest clones take up about 7.4% of the sample.

Concerning this clone itself: Its specific antigen is unknown. Base qualities are not provided; no much larger clone lies one nucleotide away.

Study-wide findings and limitations: The study was not powered for comparison of responses between vaccine doses or regimens. The authors noted that the TCR breadth and depth analyses may have underestimated total T cell responses. Spike-specific TCR breadth was higher in Ad26.COV2.S recipients than in placebo recipients (P = 0.0014). After vaccination, spike-specific CD8+ and CD4+ T cell responses were reported to show substantial breadth. Non-spike TCR breadth was comparable between vaccine and placebo recipients, consistent with the vaccine containing only spike.

The CDR3 runs 12 residues from the cysteine to the phenylalanine. Only the CDR3 region is kept as DNA, spanning 36 bases read in frame from base 1. According to the germline V gene, CDR1 reads MDHEN and CDR2 reads SYDVKM. V is cut by 2 bases and J by 8 bases, and the space between the germline ends is 7 bases. What the treatment or condition label conveys for this sample: some 20 received Ad26.COV2.S at low or high dose, single or two shots; about 5 received placebo; per-sample allocation not given. Repertoires of vaccine and placebo recipients were sequenced from samples collected on day 63 after the first injection. In Cohort 1b, 20 to 25 adults aged 18-55 years were enrolled at a single site in Boston, USA, between 29 July and 7 August 2020. As a vaccine, Ad26.COV2.S was a replication-incompetent adenovirus type 26 vector that expressed a prefusion-stabilized SARS-CoV-2 spike protein derived from the original Wuhan strain.

The V gene is TRBV28 and the J gene is TRBJ2-4; tentative D gene TRBD1, with 5 bases matching. The clonotype comes from a person aged 18-60 years who received the Ad26.COV2.S COVID-19 vaccine or a placebo. Sequenced material: peripheral blood, taken in a trial of Ad26.COV2.S vaccine versus placebo. In nucleotide form, the sequence is TGTGCCAGCAGTTTAGCCAGGGACATTCAGTACTTC. This codes for CASSLARDIQYF.